These 14 T cell receptor beta chains were sequenced from one sample in a study of graft-versus-host responses after intestinal transplantation. Some clones are missing from TCRdb's copy, which holds only in-frame ones; the method was immunoSEQ multiplex PCR. The sample carries approximately 80,000 clones, roughly nine tenths recorded once. No antigen has been assigned to these receptors. Sequences were derived from unstimulated CD4+ T cells sorted from spleen or lymph node cells, sampled before intestinal transplant. The receptors come from a human donor who received an intestinal transplant.

The chain couples TRBV6-6 to TRBJ1-1; possible D gene TRBD1, 5 bases. Germline CDR1 reads MNHNY; CDR2 reads SVGAGI (reference sequence). The CDR3 totals 13 residues. The V end lost 7 bases, the J end lost 6 bases, and 15 bases lay between the germline ends. The CDR3 loop is CASNLEGAPEAFF. CDR3 nucleotides: TGTGCCAGCAATCTCGAAGGGGCCCCTGAAGCTTTCTTT.

The chain carries TRBV5-1 and TRBJ2-5; 8 bases fit TRBD1. The junction had 7 bases not matched to a gene; V was cut back by 5 bases and J by 1 base. This CDR3 has 15 amino acids. Germline V gives CDR1 SGHRS, CDR2 YFSETQ. The CDR3 DNA sequence: TGCGCCAGCAGGTTGACAGGGGCCATCCAAGAGACCCAGTACTTC. Translation: CASRLTGAIQETQYF.

This chain joins TRBV4-1 and TRBJ1-1; TRBD1 matches 8 bases. The CDR3 extends over 19 amino acids. Germline CDR1 is MGHRA and CDR2 is YSYEKL. The V segment lost 3 bases and the J segment 1 base; nucleotides outside the gene matches: 16. The CDR3 region has the DNA TGCGCCAGCAGCCAGTCACAACGGACAGGGCCCCTTCAGAACACTGAAGCTTTCTTT. It encodes CASSQSQRTGPLQNTEAFF.

The CDR3 DNA is TGTGCCAGCAGTTGGGGACAGGGCAGCAATGAGCAGTTCTTC. This codes for CASSWGQGSNEQFF. This sequence joins TRBV27 and TRBJ2-1; 9 bases match TRBD1. This CDR3 is built from 14 residues. J was trimmed by 6 bases and V by 4 bases; bases with no gene match: 4. Looked up from germline, CDR1 is MNHEY and CDR2 is SMNVEV (reference sequence).

There are a few counts of this clone. The chain uses TRBV21-1 and TRBJ1-1; the table assigns TRBD1, which was not confirmed against the DNA. TRBV21-1 is a pseudogene. This CDR3 is 13 amino acids long. The CDR3 nucleotides read TGTGCCAGCAGCAGAACAGGGAGAACTGAAGCTTTCTTT. This sequence encodes CASSRTGRTEAFF.

The V gene is TRBV6-1, the J gene TRBJ1-1, with D hard to call. Germline CDR1 reads MNHNS; CDR2 reads SASEGT. This CDR3 is 13 amino acids long. Trimming shortened V by 2 bases and J by 5 bases, and 9 bases separated the two germline ends. The CDR3 here is CASSESLRTEAFF. CDR3 in DNA: TGTGCCAGCAGTGAATCGCTGAGAACTGAAGCTTTCTTT.

The chain is built from TRBV6-5 and TRBJ1-6, with TRBD1 identical over 11 bases. CDR3 size: 16 residues. V was pared by 0 bases and J by 7 bases, with 2 bases of the junction left unmatched. CDR1 is MNHEY, CDR2 SVGAGI, per germline. DNA of the CDR3: TGTGCCAGCAGTTACTCCTGGACAGGGGGCAATTCACCCCTCCACTTT. Its translation: CASSYSWTGGNSPLHF.

This clone was observed a single time. The chain is built from TRBV10-2 and TRBJ1-4; a weak D match, TRBD1 (5 bases). Germline values: CDR1 WSHSY, CDR2 SAAADI. The CDR3 covers 15 residues. Trimming removed 6 bases from V and 2 bases from J, with 13 bases in between. CDR3 loop: CASSLNGGTNEKLFF. The CDR3 region has the DNA TGCGCCAGCAGCCTCAACGGGGGTACTAATGAAAAACTGTTTTTT.

The genes are TRBV7-6 and TRBJ1-3, with D hard to call. The germline V and J ends were trimmed by 1 base and 0 bases, with 7 bases remaining between them. Germline CDR1 and CDR2: SGHVS and FNYEAQ. This CDR3 spans 15 amino acids. The DNA of the CDR3 is TGTGCCAGCAGCTTAGAGCCCTTCTCTGGAAACACCATATATTTT. Its protein is CASSLEPFSGNTIYF.

This clone was observed once. V and J are TRBV6-1 and TRBJ2-5, with 12 bases fitting TRBD2. V shed 8 bases, J shed 1 base, and the junction held 5 bases outside the gene matches. The CDR3 totals 15 residues. Germline loops: CDR1 MNHNS, CDR2 SASEGT. CDR3 protein: CASAGLAGSQETQYF. The CDR3 DNA follows: TGTGCCAGCGCCGGACTAGCGGGATCCCAAGAGACCCAGTACTTC.

The gene calls are TRBV6-1 and TRBJ2-1; 10 bases line up with TRBD2. CDR1 and CDR2 from the germline V gene are MNHNS and SASEGT. V dropped 6 bases and J dropped 7; count of bases not matched to a gene: 9. This CDR3 comprises 15 residues. Written as DNA, the CDR3 is TGTGCCAGCAGGCTCCTAGCGGGAGAAGGAAATGAGCAGTTCTTC. It yields the protein CASRLLAGEGNEQFF.

V is TRBV7-8 and J is TRBJ2-5; 8 bases are a match to TRBD1. Germline assignment: CDR1 SGHVS and CDR2 FQNEAQ. This CDR3 has 15 amino acids. V lost 5 bases, J lost 4 bases, and 9 bases stayed unmatched. The CDR3 protein is CASSRRQGLGETQYF. CDR3 nucleotides: TGTGCCAGCAGCCGACGACAGGGGCTGGGAGAGACCCAGTACTTC.

Remarks on this clone: The junction shows a germline mismatch at one end, possibly a read error. V and J are TRBV7-7 and TRBJ2-5; TRBD2 matches at 8 bases. This CDR3 contains 15 residues. Germline CDR1 SSHAT, CDR2 FNYEAQ (reference sequence). CDR3 in amino acids: CASSLGGGYQETQYF. The DNA of the CDR3 is TGTGCTAGCAGCCTAGGCGGGGGGTACCAAGAGACCCAGTACTTC.

The table lists this clone with a count of one. The rearrangement links TRBV5-7 to TRBJ1-5; TRBD1 matches at 8 bases. TRBV5-7 is annotated as an ORF whose role is uncertain. This CDR3 comprises 15 residues. The V and J ends lost 5 bases and 6 bases, in that order; junction bases with no gene match: 10. DNA of the CDR3: TGTGCCAGCAGAGGCAAAGGACAGGGTTGTCAGCCCCAGCATTTT. The encoded protein is CASRGKGQGCQPQHF.